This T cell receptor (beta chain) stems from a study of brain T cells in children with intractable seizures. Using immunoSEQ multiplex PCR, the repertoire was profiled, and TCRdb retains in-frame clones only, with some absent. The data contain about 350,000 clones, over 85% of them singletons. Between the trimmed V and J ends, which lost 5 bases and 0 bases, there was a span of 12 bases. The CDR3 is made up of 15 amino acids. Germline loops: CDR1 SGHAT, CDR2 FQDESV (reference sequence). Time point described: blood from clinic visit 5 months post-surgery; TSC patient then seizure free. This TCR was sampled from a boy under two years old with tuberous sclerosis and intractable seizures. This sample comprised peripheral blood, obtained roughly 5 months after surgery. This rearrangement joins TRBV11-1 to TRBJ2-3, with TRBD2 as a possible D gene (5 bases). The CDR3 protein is CASSTGRTSTDTQYF. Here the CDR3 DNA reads TGTGCCAGCAGCACCGGACGGACTAGCACAGATACGCAGTATTTT.